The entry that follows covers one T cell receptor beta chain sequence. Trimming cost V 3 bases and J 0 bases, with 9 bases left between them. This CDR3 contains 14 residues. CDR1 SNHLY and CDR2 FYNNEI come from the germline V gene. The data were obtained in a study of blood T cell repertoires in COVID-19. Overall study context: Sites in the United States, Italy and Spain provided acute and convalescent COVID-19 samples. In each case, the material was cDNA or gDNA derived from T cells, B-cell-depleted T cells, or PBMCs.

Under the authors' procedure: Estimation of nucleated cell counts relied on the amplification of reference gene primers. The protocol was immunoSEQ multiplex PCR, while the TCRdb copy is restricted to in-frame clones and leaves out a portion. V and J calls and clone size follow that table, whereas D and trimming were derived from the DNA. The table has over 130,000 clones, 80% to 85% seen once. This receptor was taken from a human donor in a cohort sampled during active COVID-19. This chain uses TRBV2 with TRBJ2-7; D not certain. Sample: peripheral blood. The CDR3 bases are TGTGCCAGCAGTGAGCCGGGTCTCTCCTACGAGCAGTACTTC. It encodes CASSEPGLSYEQYF.